This TCR beta chain originates from a study of T cell responses to AZD1222 COVID-19 vaccine (dated by TCRdb to about 2021). Regarding the complete study: TCR sequencing was performed for some 250 trial participants, of whom some 200 were given two doses of AZD1222 and approximately 25 were given two doses of MenACWY control vaccine. Trial participants were enrolled by age into 18-55, 56-69 and 70-plus year subgroups, with approximately 160, 26 and 62 TCR-sequenced participants respectively.

The CDR3 regions of human TCRbeta chains were analyzed by immunosequencing. Processing in the source paper ran as follows. TCRs in the repertoires were compared against a reference library of SARS-CoV-2-specific TCRs that had been generated with the MIRA antigen-specificity platform. Breadth was defined as the fraction of unique TCRs that were SARS-CoV-2-associated. Depth was defined as the fraction of total T cells that were SARS-CoV-2-associated. Using the MIRA data, each spike-specific TCR was assigned both to the spike region to which the TCR was reactive and to a CD4 or CD8 class. Log10-transformed breadth and depth values were compared by one-way ANOVA with Sidak's multiple comparisons tests. TCRdb limited this immuneACCESS table to in-frame rearrangements with V and J called. A share of clones is missing; checked studies link under half to unresolved V genes, and the rest is unexplained. V and J calls and clone size are those listed in that table; D and trimming were worked out from the DNA. The sample table shows 83,000 or so clones, and about 88% are seen once. The ten most abundant clones make up around 7% of the sample.

Beyond this particular receptor, the publication reports: After two AZD1222 doses, spike-specific TCR breadth and depth were significantly higher than at day 0 and than in MenACWY recipients. Participants were mostly white British and included more females than males, and it was suggested by the authors that clonal diversity may have been underestimated. Because no day 14 peak-response samples were available, repertoires were characterized only after the peak T cell response. Reportedly, close to half of the unique spike-specific TCRs recognized epitopes lying outside the regions that are mutated in the B.1.351 and B.1.1.7 variants. CD4 TCRs associated with the vaccine covered the entire spike protein, and the dominant responses were in regions 160-218 and 743-854. The 56-69-year group was small, and its depth increase did not reach significance, likely because of low power. Conclusions about previously exposed vaccinees are limited, since just 6 or 7 AZD1222 recipients were seropositive for SARS-CoV-2 at baseline.

Reading the germline V gene gives CDR1 SQVTM and CDR2 ANQGSEA. The CDR3 holds 14 amino acids from the cysteine to the phenylalanine. The entry retains the CDR3 DNA only, 42 bases that are in frame from base 1. The germline ends are 10 bases apart after V is trimmed by 4 bases and J by 0 bases. The sample's time point label, in plain terms: about 28 days (+/-7) after the second vaccine dose. Because spike-specific TCR depth and breadth did not differ between the two schedules, AZD1222 recipients who got a second dose at roughly 4 weeks were pooled with those who got a second dose at roughly 12 weeks. The vaccinee samples were drawn from two UK trials, COV001 and COV002, one of which was a single-blind randomized controlled phase 2/3 trial testing AZD1222 (ChAdOx1 nCoV-19) in healthy adults. For TCRbeta chain sequencing, PBMC samples from trial participants were taken at day 0 and at day 28 after the second dose.

With regard to this clone: Its antigen remains undetermined. No much larger clone is present one base from it, and per-base qualities are unavailable.

This chain joins TRBV29-1 to TRBJ1-3; no D gene can be assigned with confidence. The sample was peripheral blood, taken 28 days after the second AZD1222 dose. This receptor was identified in an adult who received the AZD1222 COVID-19 vaccine. The DNA sequence is as follows: TGCAGCGTTGGGGTCATGAACTCTGGAAACACCATATATTTT. The resulting protein is CSVGVMNSGNTIYF. The entire variable domain, with the stretches around the CDR3 drawn from the reference TRBV29-1 and TRBJ1-3 proteins, is SAVISQKPSRDICQRGTSLTIQCQVDSQVTMMFWYRQQPGQSLTLIATANQGSEATYESGFVIDKFPISRPNLTFSTLTVSNMSPEDSSIYLCSVGVMNSGNTIYFGEGSWLTVV.